This T cell receptor (beta chain) was profiled in a study of T-cell memory formation after mild COVID-19. Whole-study results and caveats: The study found contracting CD4+ clones mainly in CM and EM and contracting CD8+ clones in EMRA.

This clonotype was counted only a few times. Its antigen is as yet unknown. TCRdb reanalysed the 5' RACE reads using MiXCR and keeps one entry per CDR3 protein. The sample records 44,000 or so distinct CDR3 sequences, 8% to 10% being singletons. The germline V gene encodes CDR1 LGHNA and CDR2 YSLEER. J lost 5 bases, V lost 3 bases, and 10 bases had no gene match. The CDR3 extends over 17 amino acids. The receptor comes from an adult woman who had mild COVID-19 (a few samples of this study predate the infection). Cell type and time point are not known. The rearrangement uses TRBV4-3 and TRBJ2-5; 12 positions agree with TRBD2. The sequenced sample consisted of PBMCs or a T cell subset sorted from them (not recorded which). For the CDR3, the DNA is TGCGCCAGCAGCCAGACTAGCGGGAGCTCTGTCGGGGAGACCCAGTACTTC. It translates to CASSQTSGSSVGETQYF.